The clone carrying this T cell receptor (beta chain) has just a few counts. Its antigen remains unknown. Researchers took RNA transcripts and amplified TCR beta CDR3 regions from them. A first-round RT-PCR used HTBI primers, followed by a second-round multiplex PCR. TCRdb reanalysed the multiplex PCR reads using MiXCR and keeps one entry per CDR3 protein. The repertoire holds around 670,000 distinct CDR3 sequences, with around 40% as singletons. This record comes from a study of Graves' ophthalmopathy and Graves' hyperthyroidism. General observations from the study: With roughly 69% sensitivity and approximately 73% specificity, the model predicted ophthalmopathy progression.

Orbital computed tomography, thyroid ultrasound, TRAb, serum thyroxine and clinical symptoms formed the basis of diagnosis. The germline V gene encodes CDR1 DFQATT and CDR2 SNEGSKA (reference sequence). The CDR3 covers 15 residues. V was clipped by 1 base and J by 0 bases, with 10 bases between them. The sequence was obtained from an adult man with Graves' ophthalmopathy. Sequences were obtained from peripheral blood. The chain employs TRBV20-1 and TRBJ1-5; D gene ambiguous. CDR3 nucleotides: TGCAGTGCTAGAGTCACGGTAGTTAGCAATCAGCCCCAGCATTTT. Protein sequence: CSARVTVVSNQPQHF.